The 9 T cell receptor beta chains presented below share a single source sample, sequenced in a study of control samples from healthy donors and cancer patients. The protocol was immunoSEQ multiplex PCR, while the TCRdb copy is restricted to in-frame clones and leaves out a portion. The table lists tens of thousands of clones, 90% to 95% of them singletons. The sample consisted of blood. All receptors come from a man aged 30-40 years in good health.

This clone was observed a few times. The chain joins TRBV11-3 to TRBJ1-3; D is perhaps TRBD1 (5 bases). The germline gives CDR1 SGHNT, CDR2 YENEEA. Trimming removed 4 bases from V and 3 bases from J, with 7 bases in between. The CDR3 is 13 residues long. Here the CDR3 DNA reads TGTGCCAGCAGCTCAGGGAGTGGAAACACCATATATTTT. Encoded protein: CASSSGSGNTIYF. Using reference TRBV11-3 and TRBJ1-3 for the parts outside the CDR3, the full variable domain is EAGVVQSPRYKIIEKKQPVAFWCNPISGHNTLYWYLQNLGQGPELLIRYENEEAVDDSQLPKDRFSAERLKGVDSTLKIQPAELGDSAVYLCASSSGSGNTIYFGEGSWLTVV.

The V gene is TRBV30, the J gene TRBJ2-3; possible D gene TRBD2, 5 bases. Germline values: CDR1 GTSNPN, CDR2 SVGIG (reference sequence). The CDR3 spans 16 residues. Trimming left V 2 bases short and J 0 bases short, with 15 bases between. CDR3 loop: CAWSSGLQTSTDTQYF. DNA of the CDR3: TGTGCCTGGAGTTCTGGACTGCAGACTAGCACAGATACGCAGTATTTT.

This clone was found once. The gene calls are TRBV19 and TRBJ1-5; D gene ambiguous. The CDR3 is made up of 14 amino acids. V was pared by 5 bases and J by 0 bases, with 8 bases between. The germline gives CDR1 LNHDA, CDR2 SQIVND (reference sequence). CDR3 DNA sequence: TGTGCCAGTAGTTGGGAAGATAGCAATCAGCCCCAGCATTTT. Its translation: CASSWEDSNQPQHF.

The chain couples TRBV19 to TRBJ1-1; D is uncertain. CDR1 and CDR2 (germline): LNHDA, SQIVND (reference sequence). Trimming cost V 0 bases and J 8 bases, with 13 bases left between them. The CDR3 spans 14 residues. CDR3 amino acids: CASSIDYRVAEAFF. CDR3 DNA: TGTGCCAGTAGTATAGATTATCGGGTCGCCGAAGCTTTCTTT.

The rearrangement uses TRBV19 and TRBJ1-1, with D possibly matching TRBD1 (5 bases). From germline, CDR1 is LNHDA and CDR2 SQIVND (reference sequence). With 6 bases removed from V and 2 bases from J, the gap between germline ends came to 13 bases. This CDR3 comprises 14 residues. CDR3 sequence reads: CASSPGRPNTEAFF. CDR3 in DNA: TGTGCCAGTAGCCCGGGACGGCCCAACACTGAAGCTTTCTTT. Full variable domain (missing parts from reference TRBV19 and TRBJ1-1): DGGITQSPKYLFRKEGQNVTLSCEQNLNHDAMYWYRQDPGQGLRLIYYSQIVNDFQKGDIAEGYSVSREKKESFPLTVTSAQKNPTAFYLCASSPGRPNTEAFFGQGTRLTVV.

This chain links TRBV18 with TRBJ1-1; D remains ambiguous. V was pared by 4 bases and J by 0 bases, with 9 bases between. The CDR3 has 14 residues. The germline CDR1 and CDR2 sequences are KGHSH and LQKENI. In DNA, the CDR3 is TGTGCCAGCTCACTGTCTTTTTTGAACACTGAAGCTTTCTTT. Protein sequence: CASSLSFLNTEAFF.

This sequence joins TRBV5-1 and TRBJ2-5, with a possible D match to TRBD1 (6 bases). Germline assignment: CDR1 SGHRS and CDR2 YFSETQ. V lost 4 bases, J lost 5 bases, and 12 bases lay in between. CDR3 size: 13 residues. CDR3: CASSPRGGETQYF. Here the CDR3 DNA reads TGCGCCAGCAGCCCCAGGGGTGGGGAGACCCAGTACTTC.

The V call is TRBV30, the J call TRBJ2-2; no firm D call. The length of the CDR3 is 16 residues. Trimming stripped 3 bases from V and 0 bases from J, with 14 bases between. Germline loops: CDR1 GTSNPN, CDR2 SVGIG (reference sequence). CDR3 in amino acids: CAWSPLWGSNTGELFF. CDR3 DNA: TGTGCCTGGAGCCCATTATGGGGATCGAACACCGGGGAGCTGTTTTTT.

This clone was counted once. DNA for the CDR3: TGTGCCAGCAGCTTAAACGGACAGGGGGACACTGAAGCTTTCTTT. Its translation is CASSLNGQGDTEAFF. The rearrangement uses TRBV7-3 and TRBJ1-1; 10 bases are shared with TRBD1. Germline V gene lookup returns CDR1 SGHTA and CDR2 FQGTGA. The CDR3 has 15 amino acids. Losses at the gene ends were 1 base for V and 3 bases for J; bases not matched to a gene: 2.